This T cell receptor (beta chain) was captured by sequencing in a study of GPR56 and killer-like receptors on CD4 memory cells (dated 2019 in TCRdb). Turning to the overall study: According to the study's proposal, human CD4+ memory T-cell differentiation and cytokine production potential are marked by the progressive acquisition of KLRB1, KLRG1, GPR56 and then KLRF1. The healthy blood donors were described in the study as age-matched to the liver disease patients, whose median age was approximately 69 years. Points the paper makes about the study in general: Clonal frequency was low in the marker-negative population and rose progressively along the proposed pathway, while TCRbeta diversity fell correspondingly. The clones that dominated late populations 4 and 5 were also present in early populations 1 and 2, and the authors interpreted this finding as evidence for linear differentiation. Rather than full repertoires, only the 100 most expanded clones per population were included in the diversity and similarity analyses. Overlap of TCR repertoires was especially pronounced between late populations 4 and 5, and partly extended to population 3.

Sequencing instrument: Illumina HiSeq 2500. For construction of sequencing libraries, the recombined TCRbeta locus was amplified according to a previously published PCR protocol. In the original analysis: Any read whose average quality score fell below 30 was discarded, and IMSEQ was used to process the reads that remained. Each clonotype was defined by Vbeta gene, Jbeta gene and CDR3 amino acid sequence. Repertoire overlap between populations was quantified with the Morisita-Horn index computed on the top 100 expanded clones. Renyi diversity profiles calculated on the top 100 expanded clones were used to evaluate clonal diversity. Reads reprocessed by TCRdb are summarized as one entry per CDR3 protein sequence, and DNA is absent. TCRdb's processing, not the authors', yielded these V and J calls. The sample's table covers roughly 40 distinct CDR3 sequences. Remarks on this clonotype: This clone's antigen is unknown.

Prior to TCRbeta sequencing, five KLR/GPR56-defined CD4+ populations were enriched by fluorescence-activated cell sorting. To test whether memory differentiation follows a linear pathway, the researchers sequenced TCRbeta repertoires from five CD4+ T-cell subsets, each defined by expression of KLRB1, KLRG1, GPR56 and KLRF1. TCR-sequenced cells came from peripheral blood of healthy control individuals, reported as five donors in the TCRbeta analysis figure. Heparinized peripheral blood was collected, and every sample was processed within one hour of being retrieved. To isolate peripheral blood mononuclear cells, blood was diluted 1:2 in PBS and put through Biocoll density gradient centrifugation at room temperature. Before flow sorting, CD4+ T cells were enriched from freshly isolated PBMCs by magnetic sorting with anti-CD4 MicroBeads. A BD FACSAria II was used to sort CD4+ T cells enriched from PBMCs of healthy donors according to marker expression. For surface staining, the researchers used Miltenyi Biotec antibodies: anti-KLRB1 clone 191B8, anti-KLRF1 clone 4A4.D10 and anti-KLRG1 clone REA261.

The CDR3, from cysteine to phenylalanine, totals 14 residues. No DNA has been recorded. CDR1 SGHTA and CDR2 FQGNSA were looked up in the germline V gene. Source material: memory CD4+ T cells from blood. This clonotype was obtained from a human donor in good health. In this chain, TRBV7-2 is recombined with TRBJ2-1. For the CDR3, the sequence is CASSLAASYNEQFF.